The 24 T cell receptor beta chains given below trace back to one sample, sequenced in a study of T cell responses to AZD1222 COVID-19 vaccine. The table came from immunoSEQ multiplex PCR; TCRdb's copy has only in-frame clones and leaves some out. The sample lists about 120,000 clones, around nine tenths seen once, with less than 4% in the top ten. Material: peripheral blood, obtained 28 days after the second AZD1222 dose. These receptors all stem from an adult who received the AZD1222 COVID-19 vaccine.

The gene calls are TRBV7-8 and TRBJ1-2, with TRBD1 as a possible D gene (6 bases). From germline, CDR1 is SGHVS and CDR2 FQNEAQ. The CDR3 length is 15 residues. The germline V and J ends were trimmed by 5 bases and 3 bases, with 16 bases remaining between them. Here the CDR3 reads CASSEEVAGDYGYTF. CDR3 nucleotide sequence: TGTGCCAGCAGCGAGGAAGTCGCAGGGGACTATGGCTACACCTTC.

The CDR3 DNA is TGTGCCACCAGTGAAGGGAGAAACACAGATACGCAGTATTTT. It codes for CATSEGRNTDTQYF. V gene TRBV24-1 combines with J gene TRBJ2-3, with D tentatively TRBD2 (5 bases). The ends were cut back, 4 bases at V and 2 bases at J, with 9 bases in the middle. Germline V gene data show CDR1 as KGHDR and CDR2 as SFDVKD. The CDR3 is 14 amino acids.

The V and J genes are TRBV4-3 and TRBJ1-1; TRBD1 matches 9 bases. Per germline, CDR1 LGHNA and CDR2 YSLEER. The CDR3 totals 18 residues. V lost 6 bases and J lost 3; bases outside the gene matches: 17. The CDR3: CASSVTGQGPFGDTEAFF. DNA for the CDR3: TGCGCCAGCAGTGTTACGGGACAGGGACCCTTTGGAGACACTGAAGCTTTCTTT.

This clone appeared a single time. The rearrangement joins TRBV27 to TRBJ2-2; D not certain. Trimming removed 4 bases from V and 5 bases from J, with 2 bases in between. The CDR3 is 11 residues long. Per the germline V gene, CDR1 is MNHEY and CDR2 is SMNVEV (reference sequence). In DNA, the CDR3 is TGTGCCAGCAGTTCGACCGGGGAGCTGTTTTTT. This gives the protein CASSSTGELFF.

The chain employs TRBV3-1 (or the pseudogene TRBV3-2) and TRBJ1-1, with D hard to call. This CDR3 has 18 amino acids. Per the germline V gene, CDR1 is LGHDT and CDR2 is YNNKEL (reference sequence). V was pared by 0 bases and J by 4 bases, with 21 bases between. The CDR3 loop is CASSQDQLRRIRSTEAFF. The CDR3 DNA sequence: TGTGCCAGCAGCCAAGATCAGTTACGACGTATCAGGAGCACTGAAGCTTTCTTT.

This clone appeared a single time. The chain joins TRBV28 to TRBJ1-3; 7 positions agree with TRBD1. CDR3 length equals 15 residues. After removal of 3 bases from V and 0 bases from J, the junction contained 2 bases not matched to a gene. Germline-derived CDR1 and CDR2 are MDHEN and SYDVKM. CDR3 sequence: CASSLGDSSGNTIYF. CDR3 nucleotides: TGTGCCAGCAGTTTGGGGGACAGCTCTGGAAACACCATATATTTT.

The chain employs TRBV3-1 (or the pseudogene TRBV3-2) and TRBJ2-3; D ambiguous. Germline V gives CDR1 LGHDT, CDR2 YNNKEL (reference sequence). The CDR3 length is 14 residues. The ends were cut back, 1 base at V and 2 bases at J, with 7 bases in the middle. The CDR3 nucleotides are TGTGCCAGCAGCCAAGGGGCGTTCACAGATACGCAGTATTTT. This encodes CASSQGAFTDTQYF.

For the CDR3, the DNA is TGTGCCAGCAGTTACTCGTTCAGTCCTAAGAACACTGAAGCTTTCTTT. Translating it yields CASSYSFSPKNTEAFF. This chain connects TRBV6-5 to TRBJ1-1; D not certain. The germline V and J ends were trimmed by 0 bases and 1 base, with 12 bases remaining between them. This CDR3 has 16 amino acids. The germline V gene encodes CDR1 MNHEY and CDR2 SVGAGI.

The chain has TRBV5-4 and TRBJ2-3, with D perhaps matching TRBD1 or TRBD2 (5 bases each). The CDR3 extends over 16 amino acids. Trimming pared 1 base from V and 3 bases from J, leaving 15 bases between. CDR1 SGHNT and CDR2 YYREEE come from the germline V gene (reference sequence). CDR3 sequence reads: CASSLLPGDGTDTQYF. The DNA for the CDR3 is TGTGCCAGCAGCTTGCTTCCCGGGGACGGGACAGATACGCAGTATTTT.

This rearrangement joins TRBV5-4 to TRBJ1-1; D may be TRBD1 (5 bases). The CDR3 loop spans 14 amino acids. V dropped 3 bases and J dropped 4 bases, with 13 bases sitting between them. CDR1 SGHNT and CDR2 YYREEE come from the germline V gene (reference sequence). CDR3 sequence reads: CASSSRATSTEAFF. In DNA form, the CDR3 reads TGTGCCAGCAGCTCCAGGGCAACTAGCACTGAAGCTTTCTTT.

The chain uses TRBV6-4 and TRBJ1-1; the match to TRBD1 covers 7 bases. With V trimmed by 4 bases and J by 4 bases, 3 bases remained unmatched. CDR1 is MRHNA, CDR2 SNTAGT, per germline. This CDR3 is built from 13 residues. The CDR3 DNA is TGTGCCAGCAGTGCAACAGGGGTCACTGAAGCTTTCTTT. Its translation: CASSATGVTEAFF.

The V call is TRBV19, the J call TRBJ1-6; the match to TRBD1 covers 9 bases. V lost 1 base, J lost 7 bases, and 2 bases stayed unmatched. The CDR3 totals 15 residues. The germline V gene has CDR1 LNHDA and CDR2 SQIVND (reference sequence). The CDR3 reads CASSIGDRVNSPLHF. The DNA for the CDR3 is TGTGCCAGTAGTATAGGGGACAGGGTAAATTCACCCCTCCACTTT.

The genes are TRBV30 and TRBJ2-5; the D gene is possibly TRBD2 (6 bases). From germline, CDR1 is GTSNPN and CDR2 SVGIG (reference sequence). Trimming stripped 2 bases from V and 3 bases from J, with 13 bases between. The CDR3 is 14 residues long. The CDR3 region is CAWSRGTGKETQYF. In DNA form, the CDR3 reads TGTGCCTGGAGTCGCGGGACGGGTAAAGAGACCCAGTACTTC.

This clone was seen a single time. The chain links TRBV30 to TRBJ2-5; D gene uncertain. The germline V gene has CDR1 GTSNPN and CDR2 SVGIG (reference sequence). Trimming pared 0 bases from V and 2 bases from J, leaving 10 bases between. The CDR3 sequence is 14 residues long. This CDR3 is CAWSVFVLQETQYF. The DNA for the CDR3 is TGTGCCTGGAGTGTATTCGTTCTGCAAGAGACCCAGTACTTC.

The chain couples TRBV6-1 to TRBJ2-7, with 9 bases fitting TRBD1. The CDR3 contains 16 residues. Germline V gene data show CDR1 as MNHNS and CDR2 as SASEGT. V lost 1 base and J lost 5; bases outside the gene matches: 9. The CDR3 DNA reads TGTGCCAGCAGTGAAGTGGCCGGGACAGGGTCCCACGAGCAGTACTTC. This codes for CASSEVAGTGSHEQYF.

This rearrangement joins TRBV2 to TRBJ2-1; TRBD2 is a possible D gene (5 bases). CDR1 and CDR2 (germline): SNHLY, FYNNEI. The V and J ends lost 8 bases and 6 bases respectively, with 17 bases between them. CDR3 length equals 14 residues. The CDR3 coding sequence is TGTGCCAGCGGGGTATGGGAGCAGGCCAATGAGCAGTTCTTC. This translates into CASGVWEQANEQFF. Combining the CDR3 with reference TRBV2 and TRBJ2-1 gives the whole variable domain EPEVTQTPSHQVTQMGQEVILRCVPISNHLYFYWYRQILGQKVEFLVSFYNNEISEKSEIFDDQFSVERPDGSNFTLKIRSTKLEDSAMYFCASGVWEQANEQFFGPGTRLTVL.

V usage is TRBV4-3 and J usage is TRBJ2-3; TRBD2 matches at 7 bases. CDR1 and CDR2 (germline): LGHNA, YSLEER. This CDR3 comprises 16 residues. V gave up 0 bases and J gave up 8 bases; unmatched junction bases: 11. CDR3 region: CASSQDRASGGGTQYF. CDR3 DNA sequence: TGCGCCAGCAGCCAAGATCGGGCTAGCGGCGGGGGTACGCAGTATTTT.

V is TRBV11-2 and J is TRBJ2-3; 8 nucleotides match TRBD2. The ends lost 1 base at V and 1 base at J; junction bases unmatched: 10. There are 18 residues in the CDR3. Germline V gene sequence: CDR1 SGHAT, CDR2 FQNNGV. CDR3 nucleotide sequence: TGTGCCAGCAGCTTAGCGACTAGCGAGACTCAAGGCACAGATACGCAGTATTTT. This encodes CASSLATSETQGTDTQYF.

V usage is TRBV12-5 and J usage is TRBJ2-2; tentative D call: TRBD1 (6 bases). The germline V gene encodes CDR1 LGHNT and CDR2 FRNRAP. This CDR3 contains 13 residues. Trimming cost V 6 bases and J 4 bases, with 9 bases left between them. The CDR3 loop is CASGDRPTGELFF. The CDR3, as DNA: TGTGCTAGTGGCGACAGGCCCACCGGGGAGCTGTTTTTT.

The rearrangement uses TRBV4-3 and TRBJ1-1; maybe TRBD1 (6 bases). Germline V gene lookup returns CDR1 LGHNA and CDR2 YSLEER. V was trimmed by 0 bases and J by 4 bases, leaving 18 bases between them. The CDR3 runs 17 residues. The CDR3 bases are TGCGCCAGCAGCCAAGAACTTCTCGGGGGCGCCGGCACTGAAGCTTTCTTT. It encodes CASSQELLGGAGTEAFF.

The CDR3 region has the DNA TGTGCCAGCAGCCCGGAGACTGAAGCTTTCTTT. This translates into CASSPETEAFF. The chain has TRBV28 and TRBJ1-1; the D is unclear. The CDR3 consists of 11 residues. Germline CDR1 reads MDHEN; CDR2 reads SYDVKM. Trimming cost V 6 bases and J 5 bases, with 7 bases left between them.

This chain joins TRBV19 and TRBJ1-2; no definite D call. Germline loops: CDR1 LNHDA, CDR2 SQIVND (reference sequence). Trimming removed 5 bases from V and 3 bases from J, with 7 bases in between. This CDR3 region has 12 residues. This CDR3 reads CASSGQYYGYTF. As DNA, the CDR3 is TGTGCCAGTAGTGGGCAGTACTATGGCTACACCTTC.

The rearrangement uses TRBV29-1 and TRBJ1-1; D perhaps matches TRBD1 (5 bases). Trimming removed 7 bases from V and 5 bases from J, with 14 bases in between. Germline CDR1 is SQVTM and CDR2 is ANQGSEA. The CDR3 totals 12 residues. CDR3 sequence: CSAGWGGTEAFF. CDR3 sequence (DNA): TGCAGCGCGGGCTGGGGGGGAACTGAAGCTTTCTTT.

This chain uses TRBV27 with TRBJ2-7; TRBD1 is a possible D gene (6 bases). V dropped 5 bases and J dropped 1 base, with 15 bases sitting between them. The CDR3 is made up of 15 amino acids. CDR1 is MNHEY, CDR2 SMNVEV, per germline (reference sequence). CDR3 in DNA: TGTGCCAGCAGTCGAACTGATACAGGGTCCTACGAGCAGTACTTC. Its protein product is CASSRTDTGSYEQYF.